Each of the 15 T cell receptor beta chains below was sequenced from the same sample in a study of T cells expressing NK-cell markers. TCRdb reprocessed the 5' RACE reads and keeps a single row for each CDR3 protein, giving no DNA. Its table lists fewer than 400,000 distinct CDR3 sequences. The sequencing input was blood T cells: a sorted CD56 or NKG2C T cell subset, CD4+ or CD8+ T cells, or bulk PBMC T cells (not recorded which). Receptor source: a man between 18 and 69 years old in good health.

The chain has TRBV20-1 and TRBJ2-5; TCRdb's D call of TRBD2 is untestable without DNA. The CDR3 spans 12 residues. CDR1 is DFQATT and CDR2 is SNEGSKA in the germline V gene (reference sequence). The CDR3 is CSAQADQETQYF.

The genes are TRBV6-1 and TRBJ1-1; without DNA, the TCRdb call of TRBD1 cannot be checked. Germline V gene lookup returns CDR1 MNHNS and CDR2 SASEGT. The CDR3 has 16 residues. CDR3 in amino acids: CAGGGGQGGMNTEAFF.

The rearrangement links TRBV14 to TRBJ2-5; TCRdb indicates TRBD1, and absent DNA this call remains unverified. The CDR3 sequence is 18 residues long. The germline CDR1 and CDR2 sequences are SGHDN and FVKESK. Here the CDR3 reads CASSQGTAWASPKETQYF.

This chain links TRBV20-1 with TRBJ1-5; the TCRdb call, TRBD1, lacks DNA for checking. The germline V gene encodes CDR1 DFQATT and CDR2 SNEGSKA (reference sequence). The CDR3 spans 13 residues. The CDR3 here is CSAPPQGNQPQHF.

The rearrangement links TRBV29-1 to TRBJ1-4; the TCRdb call, TRBD1, lacks DNA for checking. Germline values: CDR1 SQVTM, CDR2 ANQGSEA. This CDR3 spans 13 amino acids. The CDR3 region is CSVRGQVQEKLFF.

The CDR3: CASSPSPYGGLETQYF. The chain joins TRBV5-1 to TRBJ2-5; TCRdb selects TRBD2, and the lack of DNA leaves this call unchecked. This CDR3 is 16 amino acids long. Germline lookup yields CDR1 SGHRS and CDR2 YFSETQ.

The chain couples TRBV18 to TRBJ2-3; as DNA is missing, the TRBD1 call by TCRdb cannot be tested. Germline values: CDR1 KGHSH, CDR2 LQKENI. The CDR3 length is 14 residues. The CDR3: CASSRQELTDTQYF.

The chain uses TRBV28 and TRBJ2-1; TCRdb reports TRBD1, a call that lacks DNA to check it against. This CDR3 has 17 residues. Per the germline V gene, CDR1 is MDHEN and CDR2 is SYDVKM. The CDR3 sequence is CASIQDGGTKRGLGQFF.

The V and J genes are TRBV20-1 and TRBJ2-5; TCRdb outputs TRBD2, but without DNA this stays unchecked. Germline V CDR1 and CDR2: DFQATT, SNEGSKA (reference sequence). This CDR3 region has 14 residues. The CDR3 is CSARGTLALGTQYF.

CDR3 residues: CASSLALRGRKQETQYF. This rearrangement joins TRBV11-1 to TRBJ2-5; no DNA is available, so the TRBD1 call from TCRdb remains unchecked. CDR1 and CDR2 from the germline V gene are SGHAT and FQDESV (reference sequence). There are 17 residues in the CDR3.

This sequence joins TRBV6-1 and TRBJ2-2; with no DNA, the TCRdb D assignment of TRBD1 cannot be verified. The CDR3 covers 13 residues. Per the germline V gene, CDR1 is MNHNS and CDR2 is SASEGT. The CDR3 sequence is CAKPGSFTGELFF.

The chain joins TRBV20-1 to TRBJ2-1. Germline V CDR1 and CDR2: DFQATT, SNEGSKA (reference sequence). The CDR3 is 13 residues long. This CDR3 is CSARDSGIDEQFF.

The chain links TRBV2 to TRBJ2-7; there is no DNA to check the TCRdb D call of TRBD2. The V gene's germline CDR1 is SNHLY and CDR2 FYNNEI. CDR3 length: 14 residues. CDR3 amino acids: CASSGLAGNYEQYF.

The chain is built from TRBV18 and TRBJ2-2; TCRdb proposes TRBD1, but this gene call is untestable without DNA. Germline V gene sequence: CDR1 KGHSH, CDR2 LQKENI. The CDR3 is 15 amino acids. This CDR3 is CASSERQTYTGELFF. Together with reference TRBV18 and TRBJ2-2, the CDR3 gives the full variable domain: NAGVMQNPRHLVRRRGQEARLRCSPMKGHSHVYWYRQLPEEGLKFMVYLQKENIIDESGMPKERFSAEFPKEGPSILRIQQVVRGDSAAYFCASSERQTYTGELFFGEGSRLTVL.

V gene TRBV24-1 combines with J gene TRBJ2-7; the D call from TCRdb, TRBD2, cannot be confirmed without DNA. The germline CDR1 and CDR2 sequences are KGHDR and SFDVKD. The CDR3 runs to 15 residues. This chain's CDR3 is CATGRLAGENYEQYF.